This is a list of T cell receptor beta chains from one sample in a study of shared clonotypes between healthy human individuals. Clones were read by immunoSEQ multiplex PCR, and TCRdb kept only the in-frame ones, dropping some. The data show around 2.1 million clones, almost 96% seen once. Specimen: naive CD4+ T cells sorted from blood. All receptors come from a man between 18 and 35 years old in good health. The CDR3 runs from the conserved cysteine through the conserved F or W. D genes are given only for firm matches. Size values are once, few and many counts, or a class for expanded clones, and some rows have none.

v_call: TRBV6-6
clone_size: once
d_call: .
j_call: TRBJ1-5
cdr3_nt: TGTGCCAGCACCTCAGGGGATCAGCCCCAGCATTTT
cdr3_aa: CASTSGDQPQHF

v_call: TRBV12-5
clone_size: .
d_call: .
j_call: TRBJ2-1
cdr3_nt: TGTGCTAGTGGTTCAACCGACAGGGGAGGGATCAATGAGCAGTTCTTC
cdr3_aa: CASGSTDRGGINEQFF

v_call: TRBV29-1
clone_size: .
d_call: TRBD2
j_call: TRBJ2-1
cdr3_nt: TGCAGCGCCACTAGCGGGAGTGAGCAGTTCTTC
cdr3_aa: CSATSGSEQFF

v_call: TRBV6-5
clone_size: .
d_call: .
j_call: TRBJ1-3
cdr3_nt: TGTGCCAGCAGTTACTCTCGCGGCTCTGGAAACACCATATATTTT
cdr3_aa: CASSYSRGSGNTIYF

v_call: TRBV6-5
clone_size: .
d_call: .
j_call: TRBJ1-2
cdr3_nt: TGTGCCAGCAGTCTCGAGGGACGGAACTATGGCTACACCTTC
cdr3_aa: CASSLEGRNYGYTF

v_call: TRBV4-1
clone_size: .
d_call: .
j_call: TRBJ2-3
cdr3_nt: TGCGCCAGCAGCCAAGATATTCTATCCGGCGCAGATACGCAGTATTTT
cdr3_aa: CASSQDILSGADTQYF

v_call: TRBV12-5
clone_size: .
d_call: .
j_call: TRBJ2-1
cdr3_nt: TGTGCTAGTGGACTGGGGGAGCACTACAATGAGCAGTTCTTC
cdr3_aa: CASGLGEHYNEQFF

v_call: TRBV12-5
clone_size: few
d_call: .
j_call: TRBJ2-7
cdr3_nt: TGTGCTAGTGGCCCAGGGACCTACGAGCAGTACTTC
cdr3_aa: CASGPGTYEQYF

v_call: TRBV6-5
clone_size: .
d_call: .
j_call: TRBJ1-6
cdr3_nt: TGTGCCAGCAGTTACTCTTCGTCCTCCTATAATTCACCCCTCCACTTT
cdr3_aa: CASSYSSSSYNSPLHF

v_call: TRBV7-2
clone_size: .
d_call: .
j_call: TRBJ2-7
cdr3_nt: TGTGCCAGCAGCTTATGGGACAAAGAATCCTACGAGCAGTACTTC
cdr3_aa: CASSLWDKESYEQYF

v_call: TRBV2
clone_size: .
d_call: .
j_call: TRBJ2-3
cdr3_nt: TGTGCCAGCCGCAGGGGAGGGGGCACAGATACGCAGTATTTT
cdr3_aa: CASRRGGGTDTQYF

v_call: TRBV4-1
clone_size: .
d_call: .
j_call: TRBJ1-4
cdr3_nt: TGCGCCAGCAGCCTTTCGGCAGGCAGCCTCACTAATGAAAAACTGTTTTTT
cdr3_aa: CASSLSAGSLTNEKLFF

v_call: TRBV7-2
clone_size: .
d_call: TRBD1
j_call: TRBJ2-2
cdr3_nt: TGTGCCAGCAGCCCTTGGACAGGGGTGGAGGCCGGGGAGCTGTTTTTT
cdr3_aa: CASSPWTGVEAGELFF

v_call: TRBV28
clone_size: .
d_call: .
j_call: TRBJ1-5
cdr3_nt: TGTGCCAGCAGTTTATCAGGGTTTCATTCAGATCAGCCCCAGCATTTT
cdr3_aa: CASSLSGFHSDQPQHF

v_call: TRBV18
clone_size: .
d_call: .
j_call: TRBJ1-4
cdr3_nt: TGTGCCAGCTCACCATCCCCGGACAGCTTTGAAAAACTGTTTTTT
cdr3_aa: CASSPSPDSFEKLFF

v_call: TRBV28
clone_size: .
d_call: TRBD1
j_call: TRBJ2-7
cdr3_nt: TGTGCCAGCAGTGGCACAAGGACAGGGTGGGAGCAGTACTTC
cdr3_aa: CASSGTRTGWEQYF

v_call: TRBV19
clone_size: .
d_call: TRBD1
j_call: TRBJ2-2
cdr3_nt: TGTGCCAGTAGTACAACAGGGGAAAAAAACACCGGGGAGCTGTTTTTT
cdr3_aa: CASSTTGEKNTGELFF

v_call: TRBV6-6
clone_size: once
d_call: TRBD1
j_call: TRBJ2-1
cdr3_nt: TGTGCCAGCAATAGACAGGGGCCTTACAATGAGCAGTTCTTC
cdr3_aa: CASNRQGPYNEQFF

v_call: TRBV28
clone_size: .
d_call: .
j_call: TRBJ2-3
cdr3_nt: TGTGCCAGCAGTTCACCCCGATTCACAGATACGCAGTATTTT
cdr3_aa: CASSSPRFTDTQYF

v_call: TRBV5-1
clone_size: .
d_call: TRBD1
j_call: TRBJ2-3
cdr3_nt: TGCGCCAGCAGCCGACAGGGACAGGGGGGCACAGATACGCAGTATTTT
cdr3_aa: CASSRQGQGGTDTQYF

v_call: TRBV5-1
clone_size: .
d_call: .
j_call: TRBJ2-1
cdr3_nt: TGCGCCAGCAGTGGACGGAGGGCCGAAGACAATGAGCAGTTCTTC
cdr3_aa: CASSGRRAEDNEQFF

v_call: TRBV5-8
clone_size: .
d_call: TRBD1
j_call: TRBJ1-5
cdr3_nt: TGTGCCAGCAGCTGGGAGTACTGGACAGGGCATAGCAATCAGCCCCAGCATTTT
cdr3_aa: CASSWEYWTGHSNQPQHF

v_call: TRBV7-2
clone_size: .
d_call: TRBD1
j_call: TRBJ1-5
cdr3_nt: TGTGCCAGCAGCTCTGGACAGGGGGGGTTGGGTCAGCCCCAGCATTTT
cdr3_aa: CASSSGQGGLGQPQHF

v_call: TRBV29-1
clone_size: .
d_call: TRBD2
j_call: TRBJ2-3
cdr3_nt: TGCAGCGTTCGGACTAGCGGCACAGATACGCAGTATTTT
cdr3_aa: CSVRTSGTDTQYF

v_call: TRBV11-3
clone_size: .
d_call: .
j_call: TRBJ1-1
cdr3_nt: TGTGCCAGCAGCCCCGCTACAGGGATGAACACTGAAGCTTTCTTT
cdr3_aa: CASSPATGMNTEAFF

v_call: TRBV9
clone_size: .
d_call: .
j_call: TRBJ2-5
cdr3_nt: TGTGCCAGCAGCGTCCTTCAGGGGTTCGGGGAGACCCAGTACTTC
cdr3_aa: CASSVLQGFGETQYF

v_call: TRBV9
clone_size: .
d_call: .
j_call: TRBJ2-3
cdr3_nt: TGTGCCAGCAGCCCGTCGGTCCAGGGCACAGATACGCAGTATTTT
cdr3_aa: CASSPSVQGTDTQYF

v_call: TRBV7-2
clone_size: .
d_call: TRBD2
j_call: TRBJ2-1
cdr3_nt: TGTGCCAGCAGCTTAGAAGCGGGAGGGAGGATCGACAATGAGCAGTTCTTC
cdr3_aa: CASSLEAGGRIDNEQFF

v_call: TRBV10-3
clone_size: .
d_call: TRBD2
j_call: TRBJ2-7
cdr3_nt: TGTGCCATCAGTGAAGCGGGAGGGAGTTCCTACGAGCAGTACTTC
cdr3_aa: CAISEAGGSSYEQYF

v_call: TRBV28
clone_size: .
d_call: TRBD1
j_call: TRBJ1-4
cdr3_nt: TGTGCCAGCAGCACCGGACAGGTATCTGAAAAACTGTTTTTT
cdr3_aa: CASSTGQVSEKLFF

v_call: TRBV9
clone_size: .
d_call: .
j_call: TRBJ1-4
cdr3_nt: TGTGCCAGTGTGGACGGACGCCTCAATGAAAAACTGTTTTTT
cdr3_aa: CASVDGRLNEKLFF

v_call: TRBV5-1
clone_size: .
d_call: TRBD2
j_call: TRBJ2-1
cdr3_nt: TGCGCCAGCAGCCCCCGTGGACTAGCAGAGCAGTTCTTC
cdr3_aa: CASSPRGLAEQFF

v_call: TRBV2
clone_size: .
d_call: .
j_call: TRBJ1-2
cdr3_nt: TGTGCCAGCAGTGCCCGGGCGGGGGGAAACTATGGCTACACCTTC
cdr3_aa: CASSARAGGNYGYTF

v_call: TRBV6-5
clone_size: .
d_call: TRBD2
j_call: TRBJ2-1
cdr3_nt: TGTGCCAGCAGTTACTCAGCGCTAGCGGGTGAGCAGTTCTTC
cdr3_aa: CASSYSALAGEQFF

v_call: TRBV7-9
clone_size: .
d_call: TRBD1
j_call: TRBJ1-5
cdr3_nt: TGTGCCAGCAGCTTAGTCCAGGGGGCACGCAATCAGCCCCAGCATTTT
cdr3_aa: CASSLVQGARNQPQHF

v_call: TRBV28
clone_size: .
d_call: .
j_call: TRBJ1-1
cdr3_nt: TGTGCCAGCAGTCTACAGGGAGCCGCCGCTGAAGCTTTCTTT
cdr3_aa: CASSLQGAAAEAFF

v_call: TRBV18
clone_size: .
d_call: TRBD1
j_call: TRBJ2-7
cdr3_nt: TGTGCCAGCTCACCTCCGGGACAGGGGAATCCGTCTTCCTACGAGCAGTACTTC
cdr3_aa: CASSPPGQGNPSSYEQYF

v_call: TRBV6-6
clone_size: .
d_call: TRBD1
j_call: TRBJ1-2
cdr3_nt: TGTGCCAGCAGTTTCCGACAGGGTGACTATGGCTACACCTTC
cdr3_aa: CASSFRQGDYGYTF

v_call: TRBV15
clone_size: .
d_call: .
j_call: TRBJ2-7
cdr3_nt: TGTGCCACCAGCAGAGGGGGCGCCCAGACGGGCGAGCAGTACTTC
cdr3_aa: CATSRGGAQTGEQYF

v_call: TRBV6-5
clone_size: .
d_call: TRBD2
j_call: TRBJ2-7
cdr3_nt: TGTGCCAGCAGAAAACGACTAGCGGGAGTGGGGGAGCAGTACTTC
cdr3_aa: CASRKRLAGVGEQYF

v_call: TRBV7-9
clone_size: .
d_call: .
j_call: TRBJ1-2
cdr3_nt: TGTGCCAGCAGCCCAGTAGAACATAACTATGGCTACACCTTC
cdr3_aa: CASSPVEHNYGYTF

v_call: TRBV5-4
clone_size: .
d_call: TRBD1
j_call: TRBJ2-7
cdr3_nt: TGTGCCAGCAGCTTGGCCCGGACAGGAGAAACCTACGAGCAGTACTTC
cdr3_aa: CASSLARTGETYEQYF

v_call: TRBV5-1
clone_size: .
d_call: .
j_call: TRBJ2-7
cdr3_nt: TGCGCCAGCAGCTTGGAGACGGCTACCTACGAGCAGTACTTC
cdr3_aa: CASSLETATYEQYF

v_call: TRBV7-6
clone_size: .
d_call: TRBD1
j_call: TRBJ2-7
cdr3_nt: TGTGCCAGCAGCCTCGGGACAGGGGTTGGAGAGCAGTACTTC
cdr3_aa: CASSLGTGVGEQYF

v_call: TRBV6-1
clone_size: .
d_call: TRBD1
j_call: TRBJ2-5
cdr3_nt: TGTGCCAGCACCATAAACCGGGACAGACAAGAGACCCAGTACTTC
cdr3_aa: CASTINRDRQETQYF

v_call: TRBV5-4
clone_size: .
d_call: TRBD2
j_call: TRBJ2-3
cdr3_nt: TGTGCCAGCACCTTCACTAGCGCGACCACAGATACGCAGTATTTT
cdr3_aa: CASTFTSATTDTQYF

v_call: TRBV1
clone_size: .
d_call: .
j_call: TRBJ2-7
cdr3_nt: TGCACCAGCAGCCAGTATTCCGGGACAGGGGTACACGAGCAGTACTTC
cdr3_aa: CTSSQYSGTGVHEQYF

v_call: TRBV6-1
clone_size: few
d_call: .
j_call: TRBJ2-7
cdr3_nt: TGTGCCAGCAGTGAACACACAGGTTTGAACGAGCAGTACTTC
cdr3_aa: CASSEHTGLNEQYF

v_call: TRBV4-1
clone_size: .
d_call: .
j_call: TRBJ2-7
cdr3_nt: TGCGCCAGCAGCCAAGCCCGGGGGGACAGGACCTACGAGCAGTACTTC
cdr3_aa: CASSQARGDRTYEQYF

v_call: TRBV10-2
clone_size: .
d_call: .
j_call: TRBJ2-5
cdr3_nt: TGCGCCAGCAGCTACAGGGTAACGGAGACCCAGTACTTC
cdr3_aa: CASSYRVTETQYF

v_call: TRBV5-1
clone_size: .
d_call: TRBD1
j_call: TRBJ1-2
cdr3_nt: TGCGCCAGCAGCTTTGGACAGGGCGACTACACCTTC
cdr3_aa: CASSFGQGDYTF

v_call: TRBV6-1
clone_size: .
d_call: .
j_call: TRBJ1-1
cdr3_nt: TGTGCCAGCAACCTGAGGGCGGGGACGAACACTGAAGCTTTCTTT
cdr3_aa: CASNLRAGTNTEAFF

v_call: TRBV5-5
clone_size: .
d_call: .
j_call: TRBJ1-5
cdr3_nt: TGTGCCAGCAGCACGGCCCTATATAGCAATCAGCCCCAGCATTTT
cdr3_aa: CASSTALYSNQPQHF

v_call: TRBV19
clone_size: .
d_call: .
j_call: TRBJ2-7
cdr3_nt: TGTGCCAGTAGTAATCAGGGCTCCGGCTACGAGCAGTACTTC
cdr3_aa: CASSNQGSGYEQYF

v_call: TRBV10-3
clone_size: .
d_call: TRBD2
j_call: TRBJ2-1
cdr3_nt: TGTGCCACCTCCGGGACTAGCGGGGGGGTTTCTCGCTCCTACAATGAGCAGTTCTTC
cdr3_aa: CATSGTSGGVSRSYNEQFF